The rows below give T cell receptor beta chains drawn from one sample of a study of blood T cell repertoires in COVID-19. The table came from immunoSEQ multiplex PCR; TCRdb's copy has only in-frame clones and leaves some out. This table holds approximately 150,000 clones, 87% found once. The material sequenced was peripheral blood. These receptors originate from a woman aged 45-65 years with acute or convalescent COVID-19. CDR3s include the opening cysteine and the closing phenylalanine or tryptophan. The D gene is left open where the match is weak. Clone size appears in some rows only: once, few, many, or a class for an expanded clone.

V	J	size	D	DNA	CDR3
TRBV19	TRBJ1-2	NA	NA	TGTGCCAGTAGTATCAATCAGCAAGCGGGTGGCTACACCTTC	CASSINQQAGGYTF
TRBV9	TRBJ2-7	NA	TRBD1	TGTGCCAGCAGCCTTGACAGGGGACCCTACGAGCAGTACTTC	CASSLDRGPYEQYF
TRBV6-2/TRBV6-3	TRBJ2-4	once	TRBD2	TGTGCCAGCAGTTCCGGACTAGCGCTAGCCAAAAACATTCAGTACTTC	CASSSGLALAKNIQYF
TRBV5-1	TRBJ1-4	NA	NA	TGCGCCAGCAGCTTGGAGGGACTGGGGGGTGAAAAACTGTTTTTT	CASSLEGLGGEKLFF
TRBV24-1	TRBJ2-2	NA	TRBD2	TGTGCCACCAGTGATTTGCTAGCGGGGGGGCCGAGGGAGCTGTTTTTT	CATSDLLAGGPRELFF
TRBV6-6	TRBJ2-7	few	NA	TGTGCCAGCAGAGGGGATAAGCCCCCCTACGAGCAGTACTTC	CASRGDKPPYEQYF
TRBV2	TRBJ1-2	NA	TRBD1	TGTGCCAGCAGCCGACAGGGACGAGGCTCTAACTATGGCTACACCTTC	CASSRQGRGSNYGYTF
TRBV5-1	TRBJ2-3	NA	NA	TGCGCCAGCAGCTTGGCAGGGATTAGCACAGATACGCAGTATTTT	CASSLAGISTDTQYF
TRBV4-1	TRBJ2-2	NA	TRBD2	TGCGCCAGCAGCCAAGACATGGGACTAGCAAACCGCGGGCTGTTTTTT	CASSQDMGLANRGLFF
TRBV4-3	TRBJ2-1	NA	TRBD2	TGCGCCAGCAGCCAAGATCTGGCGGGAGGGACTTTCTTC	CASSQDLAGGTFF
TRBV19	TRBJ2-3	NA	NA	TGTGCCAGTAGGGTCGGAGGGTCGGGAGATACGCAGTATTTT	CASRVGGSGDTQYF
TRBV6-2/TRBV6-3	TRBJ2-7	NA	NA	TGTGCCAGCAGTTTAGCACCGTGGGGAGGATCCTACGAGCAGTACTTC	CASSLAPWGGSYEQYF
TRBV7-2	TRBJ1-5	NA	NA	TGTGCCAGCAGCCGCGGGGCCCAGACAGGATCGCGGGGGGTTCAGCCCCAGCATTTT	CASSRGAQTGSRGVQPQHF
TRBV19	TRBJ1-5	NA	NA	TGTGCCAGTAATAATAACAGGGATAGCAATCAGCCCCAGCATTTT	CASNNNRDSNQPQHF
TRBV30	TRBJ2-3	NA	NA	TGTGCCTGGAGTGTAGGGGGGGCGCTGGGCACAGATACGCAGTATTTT	CAWSVGGALGTDTQYF
TRBV12-5	TRBJ2-1	NA	TRBD2	TGTGCTAGTGGTTTGGTCCCGGTACTAGCGGGAGATTACAATGAGCAGTTCTTC	CASGLVPVLAGDYNEQFF
TRBV30	TRBJ1-2	NA	TRBD1	TGTGCCTGGAAAAGACAGGGGGCTAGCGGACTATATGGCTACACCTTC	CAWKRQGASGLYGYTF
TRBV11-2	TRBJ2-1	NA	TRBD1	TGTGCCAGCAGCTTAGAGCTAGGGACAGACTACAATGAGCAGTTCTTC	CASSLELGTDYNEQFF
TRBV5-6	TRBJ2-7	NA	NA	TGTGCCAGCAGCTTGGCCAGCTACGAGCAGTACTTC	CASSLASYEQYF
TRBV29-1	TRBJ2-5	NA	NA	TGCAGCGGAGGAGGGAGAAATACAGAGACCCAGTACTTC	CSGGGRNTETQYF
TRBV19	TRBJ2-3	NA	TRBD2	TGTGCCAGTAGTTTACTAGCGGGGGAGCGAGATACGCAGTATTTT	CASSLLAGERDTQYF
TRBV4-2	TRBJ2-3	NA	NA	TGTGCCAGCAGCCAAGATCCGGGAGATACGCAGTATTTT	CASSQDPGDTQYF
TRBV2	TRBJ1-5	NA	NA	TGTGCCAGCAGTCACCGGGGTTATAGCAATCAGCCCCAGCATTTT	CASSHRGYSNQPQHF
TRBV27	TRBJ1-1	once	NA	TGTGCCAGCAGTTTCGGCAGACATCCCGACGGCGCTTTCTTT	CASSFGRHPDGAFF
TRBV20-1	TRBJ1-1	NA	NA	TGCAGTGCTAGCAACCAGGGGGAAGCTTTCTTT	CSASNQGEAFF
TRBV2	TRBJ1-2	once	NA	TGTGCCAGCAGTCCGACAGAGACTAACTATGGCTACACCTTC	CASSPTETNYGYTF
TRBV9	TRBJ1-2	once	TRBD1	TGTGCCAGCAGCCCTCAGGGACAGGGCTCCTATGGCTACACCTTC	CASSPQGQGSYGYTF
TRBV7-6	TRBJ1-2	NA	NA	TGTGCCAGCAGCTTATCAGGGGATGGCTACACCTTC	CASSLSGDGYTF
TRBV29-1	TRBJ2-1	NA	TRBD2	TGCAGCGTTCTACTAGCGGGGAGGGATGAGCAGTTCTTC	CSVLLAGRDEQFF
TRBV5-1	TRBJ2-3	NA	TRBD2	TGCGCCAGCAGCTTGGAAGGACTAGCTCGGATCGCAGATACGCAGTATTTT	CASSLEGLARIADTQYF
TRBV7-2	TRBJ2-5	NA	TRBD2	TGTGCCAGCAGCCTTAGCGGGAGGGCCGAAGAGACCCAGTACTTC	CASSLSGRAEETQYF
TRBV5-5	TRBJ1-1	NA	TRBD1	TGTGCCAGCAGCTCCCTCACAGGGGTGAACACTGAAGCTTTCTTT	CASSSLTGVNTEAFF
TRBV7-6	TRBJ2-1	NA	NA	TGTGCCAGCAGCGAGGTCTATTACAATGAGCAGTTCTTC	CASSEVYYNEQFF
TRBV5-6	TRBJ1-1	NA	NA	TGTGCCAGCAGCCTCGAGGGGAACACTGAAGCTTTCTTT	CASSLEGNTEAFF
TRBV11-3	TRBJ1-1	NA	TRBD1	TGTGCCAGCAGCCCCTTCTCTCAGGGGGCCCACACTGAAGCTTTCTTT	CASSPFSQGAHTEAFF
TRBV6-4	TRBJ1-6	NA	NA	TGTGCCAGCAGTGCGGTAGAGAATAATTCACCCCTCCACTTT	CASSAVENNSPLHF
TRBV7-2	TRBJ2-7	few	NA	TGTGCCAGCAGCTTAGCGCGACAGACCTACGAGCAGTACTTC	CASSLARQTYEQYF
TRBV24-1	TRBJ1-2	NA	NA	TGTGCCACCAGTGACCCTGGACAGAGCTATGGCTACACCTTC	CATSDPGQSYGYTF
TRBV5-1	TRBJ2-1	NA	NA	TGCGCCAGCAGCTTGGGGCTAGCAGTGGCCTACAATGAGCAGTTCTTC	CASSLGLAVAYNEQFF
TRBV4-3	TRBJ1-4	NA	TRBD1	TGCGCCAGCAGCCAAGCTTGGCAGGGGGTTGAAACTAATGAAAAACTGTTTTTT	CASSQAWQGVETNEKLFF
TRBV6-5	TRBJ1-6	once	NA	TGTGCCAGCAGCCCCCGGGACACCCATAATTCACCCCTCCACTTT	CASSPRDTHNSPLHF
TRBV30	TRBJ2-6	NA	NA	TGTGCCTGGGGTAACTCTGGGGCCAACGTCCTGACTTTC	CAWGNSGANVLTF
TRBV27	TRBJ2-7	NA	NA	TGTGCCAGCAGTTTATCGAAACACTCCTACGAGCAGTACTTC	CASSLSKHSYEQYF
TRBV7-2	TRBJ1-2	NA	NA	TGTGCCAGCAGAGTAATGACCGCGGGGGAAGGCTACACCTTC	CASRVMTAGEGYTF
TRBV6-5	TRBJ2-7	NA	TRBD2	TGTGCCAGCAGTTACTCGGGGGGGGGCTACGAGCAGTACTTC	CASSYSGGGYEQYF
TRBV30	TRBJ1-6	NA	NA	TGTGCCTGGGCCCCGGGGGGGACATTAAATTCACCCCTCCACTTT	CAWAPGGTLNSPLHF
TRBV4-3	TRBJ1-1	NA	NA	TGCGCCAGCAGCCAAGATATGGGGGCCCCGAACACTGAAGCTTTCTTT	CASSQDMGAPNTEAFF
TRBV7-6	TRBJ2-3	NA	NA	TGTGCCAGCAGCTTACTTGGAGGGGACACAGATACGCAGTATTTT	CASSLLGGDTDTQYF
TRBV23-1	TRBJ2-7	NA	NA	TGCGCCAGCAGTGACAGGCCCCATCCTACCTACGAGCAGTACTTC	CASSDRPHPTYEQYF
TRBV6-5	TRBJ1-6	NA	TRBD1	TGTGCCAGCAGCCATGGGACAGACCATAATTCACCCCTCCACTTT	CASSHGTDHNSPLHF
TRBV6-2/TRBV6-3	TRBJ2-2	NA	NA	TGTGCCAGCAGTTACTCGAGGGTCGGCACCGGGGAGCTGTTTTTT	CASSYSRVGTGELFF
TRBV30	TRBJ1-1	few	NA	TGTGCCTGGAGTCGAGACAGGCTGAACACTGAAGCTTTCTTT	CAWSRDRLNTEAFF